One sample yielded the 29 T cell receptor beta chains listed below, sequenced in a study of spatial heterogeneity in lung cancer. Indicated time point: sample taken at primary tumor resection. One entry per CDR3 protein, called by TCRdb with MiXCR from the 5' RACE reads. The data contain just under 95,000 distinct CDR3 sequences, approximately 12% of them singletons. Specimen: PBMCs, collected at surgery. All receptors come from a male donor with early-stage non-small cell lung cancer.

This clonotype occurred many times. The V and J genes are TRBV7-9 and TRBJ2-3; D is unresolved. The CDR3 consists of 14 residues. Between the trimmed V and J ends, which lost 5 bases and 1 base, there was a span of 10 bases. Germline assignment: CDR1 SEHNR and CDR2 FQNEAQ (reference sequence). The CDR3 DNA reads TGTGCCAGCAGCGCCCCCTGGGGCACAGATACGCAGTATTTT. The encoded protein is CASSAPWGTDTQYF.

This sequence joins TRBV7-2 and TRBJ2-3; TRBD2 agrees at 9 bases. The CDR3 totals 15 residues. V gave up 3 bases and J gave up 5 bases; unmatched junction bases: 6. Germline V gene sequence: CDR1 SGHTA, CDR2 FQGNSA. CDR3 DNA sequence: TGTGCCAGCAGCTTGGCGGGAGGGAGCGGAGATACGCAGTATTTT. Translating it yields CASSLAGGSGDTQYF.

The sample holds a few counts of this clonotype. The rearrangement joins TRBV9 to TRBJ1-1, with TRBD1 as a possible D gene (5 bases). V lost 2 bases and J 5 bases, leaving 13 bases between the germline ends. The CDR3 consists of 14 residues. Germline CDR1 is SGDLS and CDR2 is YYNGEE. DNA of the CDR3: TGTGCCAGCAGCGTGCAGGGCCGGGGTACTGAAGCTTTCTTT. Translating gives CASSVQGRGTEAFF.

The chain recombines TRBV7-3 with TRBJ2-2; the match to TRBD1 covers 8 bases. V was clipped by 6 bases and J by 4 bases; unmatched bases: 7. Per germline, CDR1 SGHTA and CDR2 FQGTGA. This CDR3 has 15 amino acids. The CDR3 DNA reads TGTGCCAGCAGTCCAGGGGGCCCGGGCACCGGGGAGCTGTTTTTT. Translating it yields CASSPGGPGTGELFF.

This clonotype showed up just a few times. The V call is TRBV11-2, the J call TRBJ2-1; D is unclear. Trimming removed 0 bases from V and 10 bases from J, with 10 bases in between. The CDR3 is made up of 13 amino acids. From germline, CDR1 is SGHAT and CDR2 FQNNGV. This CDR3 reads CASSLDKLSEQFF. As DNA, the CDR3 is TGTGCCAGCAGCTTAGATAAATTGAGCGAGCAGTTCTTC.

This clonotype showed up just a few times. This chain connects TRBV19 to TRBJ1-3; possibly TRBD1 for D (5 bases). Trimming took off 9 bases at V and 0 bases at J, with 21 bases between the two ends. The germline V gene has CDR1 LNHDA and CDR2 SQIVND (reference sequence). The CDR3 covers 17 residues. The CDR3: CASSPTGLKSSGNTIYF. The CDR3 DNA reads TGTGCCAGCTCCCCCACGGGACTTAAGTCCTCTGGAAACACCATATATTTT.

The chain couples TRBV12-3 or TRBV12-4 to TRBJ1-4; D is perhaps TRBD1 (6 bases). This CDR3 has 14 amino acids. The germline V and J ends were trimmed by 2 bases and 4 bases, with 8 bases remaining between them. DNA for the CDR3: TGTGCCAGCAGTTTAAGACAGGATAATGAAAAACTGTTTTTT. It yields the protein CASSLRQDNEKLFF.

The chain links TRBV27 to TRBJ2-7; 7 nucleotides align to TRBD1. The CDR3 consists of 12 residues. J was trimmed by 0 bases and V by 8 bases; bases with no gene match: 1. Germline V gene sequence: CDR1 MNHEY, CDR2 SMNVEV (reference sequence). CDR3 region: CASWDSSYEQYF. CDR3 nucleotides: TGTGCCAGCTGGGACAGCTCCTACGAGCAGTACTTC.

This chain connects TRBV29-1 to TRBJ1-1; D call uncertain. V was trimmed by 3 bases and J by 2 bases, leaving 4 bases between them. Germline values: CDR1 SQVTM, CDR2 ANQGSEA. The CDR3 has 11 amino acids. For the CDR3, the DNA is TGCAGCGTTGAGAGTAACACTGAAGCTTTCTTT. Encoded protein: CSVESNTEAFF.

Judged by abundance, this clonotype is hyperexpanded. This chain uses TRBV10-3 with TRBJ1-5; TRBD1 aligns across 7 bases. This CDR3 is built from 12 residues. V trimming: 10 bases; J trimming: 3 bases; junction bases outside the gene matches: 3. The V gene's germline CDR1 is ENHRY and CDR2 SYGVKD. CDR3 sequence: CATGQPNQPQHF. The CDR3 region has the DNA TGTGCCACGGGACAGCCCAATCAGCCCCAGCATTTT.

This sequence joins TRBV13 and TRBJ2-1; D not certain. V was trimmed by 0 bases and J by 6 bases, leaving 6 bases between them. CDR3 size: 13 residues. From germline, CDR1 is PRHDT and CDR2 FYEKMQ (reference sequence). The CDR3 here is CASSLGVGNEQFF. The CDR3 region has the DNA TGTGCCAGCAGCTTAGGCGTTGGCAATGAGCAGTTCTTC.

This clonotype showed up just a few times. The rearrangement links TRBV4-3 to TRBJ2-7; no reliable D call. The CDR3 spans 17 residues. The V gene's germline CDR1 is LGHNA and CDR2 YSLEER. V was shortened by 4 bases and J by 2 bases, with 21 bases between the two germline ends. In nucleotides, the CDR3 is TGCGCCAGCAGCCCACAAATAGGAACTATTTCGGCCTACGAGCAGTACTTC. Translation: CASSPQIGTISAYEQYF.

The chain couples TRBV29-1 to TRBJ1-3; the D is unclear. Germline V gene lookup returns CDR1 SQVTM and CDR2 ANQGSEA. Trimming took 4 bases from V and 2 from J, leaving 9 bases between them. This CDR3 is built from 13 residues. The CDR3 nucleotides are TGCAGCGTTGTTAGAGGGCCTGGAAACACCATATATTTT. Amino acids: CSVVRGPGNTIYF.

This clonotype was recorded a few times. The chain links TRBV6-2 or TRBV6-3 to TRBJ2-3, with D possibly being TRBD1 (5 bases). CDR1 is MNHEY and CDR2 is SVGEGT in the germline V gene. This CDR3 region has 15 residues. Trimming took 2 bases from V and 0 from J, leaving 9 bases between them. Here the CDR3 DNA reads TGTGCCAGCAGTTACGGACACTCTAGCACAGATACGCAGTATTTT. Protein: CASSYGHSSTDTQYF.

This clonotype appeared a few times. This chain uses TRBV7-3 with TRBJ1-1; tentative D call: TRBD1 (5 bases). The germline gives CDR1 SGHTA, CDR2 FQGTGA. The CDR3 has 13 residues. Between the trimmed V and J ends, which lost 5 bases and 0 bases, there was a span of 7 bases. CDR3: CASSQGVNTEAFF. Written as DNA, the CDR3 is TGTGCCAGCAGCCAGGGCGTGAACACTGAAGCTTTCTTT.

V gene TRBV6-1 combines with J gene TRBJ2-5; D possibly corresponds to TRBD1 (7 bases). This CDR3 has 14 residues. Germline CDR1 is MNHNS and CDR2 is SASEGT. V lost 2 bases and J lost 5, with 12 bases in between. The CDR3 coding sequence is TGTGCCAGCAGTGAAATGGCAGGGGGGGAGACCCAGTACTTC. Translated, it gives CASSEMAGGETQYF.

This clonotype was counted at least ten times. The V and J genes are TRBV3-1 and TRBJ1-3, with D perhaps TRBD1 (5 bases). The CDR3 is 14 amino acids. Germline V CDR1 and CDR2: LGHDT, YNNKEL (reference sequence). Trimming left V 1 base short and J 3 bases short, with 7 bases between. This CDR3 is CASSQGGGGNTIYF. The CDR3 DNA follows: TGTGCCAGCAGCCAAGGGGGCGGTGGAAACACCATATATTTT.

This clonotype was observed a few times. J is TRBJ2-7 and V is TRBV18; TRBD2 matches at 15 bases. V shed 1 base, J shed 3 bases, and the junction held 1 base outside the gene matches. The germline gives CDR1 KGHSH, CDR2 LQKENI. This CDR3 has 16 amino acids. In DNA form, the CDR3 reads TGTGCCAGCTCACCACTGGGACTAGCGGGGGGCTACGAGCAGTACTTC. Protein product: CASSPLGLAGGYEQYF. The full variable domain, in which reference TRBV18 and TRBJ2-7 provide the parts outside the CDR3, is NAGVMQNPRHLVRRRGQEARLRCSPMKGHSHVYWYRQLPEEGLKFMVYLQKENIIDESGMPKERFSAEFPKEGPSILRIQQVVRGDSAAYFCASSPLGLAGGYEQYFGPGTRLTVT.

This clonotype was counted only a few times. V gene TRBV6-1 combines with J gene TRBJ2-1; 8 bases align to TRBD2. Losses at the gene ends were 2 bases for V and 5 bases for J; bases not matched to a gene: 8. The germline gives CDR1 MNHNS, CDR2 SASEGT. This CDR3 comprises 16 residues. CDR3 in DNA: TGTGCCAGCAGTGAACTGGGGACTAGAGGTAACAATGAGCAGTTCTTC. Encoded protein: CASSELGTRGNNEQFF.

This chain uses TRBV10-3 with TRBJ2-5; 7 bases align to TRBD2. Germline V gene data show CDR1 as ENHRY and CDR2 as SYGVKD. This CDR3 is built from 14 residues. Trimming at V came to 6 bases and at J to 4 bases, leaving 8 bases not matched to a gene. As DNA, the CDR3 is TGTGCCATCAGGCCCGACATAGCGGGAGAGACCCAGTACTTC. Amino acid sequence: CAIRPDIAGETQYF.

This clonotype turned up a few times. The V gene is TRBV5-4, the J gene TRBJ2-3; possible D gene TRBD1, 6 bases. Germline values: CDR1 SGHNT, CDR2 YYREEE (reference sequence). CDR3 size: 14 residues. Trimming removed 3 bases at V and 0 bases at J, with 8 bases between. The CDR3 DNA follows: TGTGCCAGCAGCTATACAGGGAGCACAGATACGCAGTATTTT. This gives the protein CASSYTGSTDTQYF.

This clonotype was recorded a few times. One end of the junction is discordant with germline, which a read error may explain. The rearrangement uses TRBV7-9 and TRBJ2-5; 10 bases are a match to TRBD2. Germline CDR1 SEHNR, CDR2 FQNEAQ (reference sequence). This CDR3 has 15 residues. CDR3 region: CASSRMGLAGESQYF. The CDR3 bases are TGTGCCAGCAGCAGGATGGGGCTAGCGGGAGAGTCCCAGTACTTC.

This clonotype was seen ten or more times. V gene TRBV7-2 combines with J gene TRBJ2-4; 11 bases line up with TRBD2. The trim removed 4 bases at V and 11 bases at J, leaving 4 bases unmatched. This CDR3 is built from 13 residues. Germline V lookup: CDR1 SGHTA, CDR2 FQGNSA. CDR3 sequence: CASSSRLAGLQYF. In DNA, the CDR3 is TGTGCCAGCAGCTCCCGACTAGCGGGACTTCAGTACTTC.

The J gene is TRBJ2-3, the V gene TRBV3-1, with D unresolved. CDR3 length equals 13 residues. V lost 2 bases, J lost 4 bases, and 7 bases lay in between. CDR1 is LGHDT and CDR2 is YNNKEL in the germline V gene (reference sequence). CDR3 in amino acids: CASSQRSADTQYF. CDR3 coding DNA: TGTGCCAGCAGCCAACGGAGCGCAGATACGCAGTATTTT.

This clonotype was detected a few times. This chain connects TRBV7-2 to TRBJ1-5; perhaps TRBD1 as D (6 bases). CDR1 and CDR2 (germline): SGHTA, FQGNSA. The ends were cut back, 2 bases at V and 7 bases at J, with 15 bases in the middle. The CDR3 sequence is 15 residues long. The CDR3 region is CASSLRQGTGQPQHF. The CDR3 nucleotides read TGTGCCAGCAGCTTAAGGCAGGGGACCGGGCAGCCCCAGCATTTT.

A few counts support this clonotype. The chain couples TRBV12-3 or TRBV12-4 to TRBJ1-4; 10 positions agree with TRBD1. This CDR3 is built from 14 residues. Trimming at V came to 5 bases and at J to 8 bases, leaving 5 bases not matched to a gene. CDR3 bases: TGTGCCAGCAGTATAGACAGGGGGCGCGAAAAACTGTTTTTT. The encoded protein is CASSIDRGREKLFF.

This clonotype turned up a few times. The V and J genes are TRBV12-2 and TRBJ1-5; the D segment call TRBD1 is taken from the table without a DNA check. TRBV12-2 is shown as a pseudogene. The CDR3 length is 14 residues. The CDR3 DNA follows: TGTGCAAGTCGCTCGAGCCGGGGGAATCAGCCCCAGCATTTT. Amino acids: CASRSSRGNQPQHF.

This clonotype came up a few times. The gene calls are TRBV29-1 and TRBJ2-3; D assignment may be TRBD1 or TRBD2 (5 bases each). CDR1 is SQVTM and CDR2 is ANQGSEA in the germline V gene. The V end was cut by 6 bases, the J end by 6 bases, with 10 bases between. The CDR3 is 11 amino acids. CDR3: CSVGREDTQYF. The CDR3 region has the DNA TGCAGCGTCGGCAGGGAGGATACGCAGTATTTT.

This clonotype was seen a few times. Here the CDR3 DNA reads TGTGCCAGCAGCCAAGCAGGAGTGAACATTCAGTACTTC. Protein: CASSQAGVNIQYF. The chain combines TRBV3-1 with TRBJ2-4; no clear D. The CDR3 totals 13 residues. V lost 1 base and J 7 bases, leaving 8 bases between the germline ends. The germline V gene encodes CDR1 LGHDT and CDR2 YNNKEL (reference sequence).